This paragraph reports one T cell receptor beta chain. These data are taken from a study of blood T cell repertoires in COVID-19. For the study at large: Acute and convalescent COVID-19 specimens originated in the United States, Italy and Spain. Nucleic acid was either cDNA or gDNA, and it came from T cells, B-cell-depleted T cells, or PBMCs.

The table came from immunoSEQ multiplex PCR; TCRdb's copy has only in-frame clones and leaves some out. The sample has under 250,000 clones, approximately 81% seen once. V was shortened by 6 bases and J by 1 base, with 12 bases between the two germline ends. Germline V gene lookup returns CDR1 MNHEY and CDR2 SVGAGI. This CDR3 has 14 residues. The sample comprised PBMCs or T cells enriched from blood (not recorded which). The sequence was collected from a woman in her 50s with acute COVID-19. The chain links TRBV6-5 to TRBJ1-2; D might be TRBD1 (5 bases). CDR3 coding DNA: TGTGCCAGCAGGGAGGGGACCGTTAACTATGGCTACACCTTC. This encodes CASREGTVNYGYTF.